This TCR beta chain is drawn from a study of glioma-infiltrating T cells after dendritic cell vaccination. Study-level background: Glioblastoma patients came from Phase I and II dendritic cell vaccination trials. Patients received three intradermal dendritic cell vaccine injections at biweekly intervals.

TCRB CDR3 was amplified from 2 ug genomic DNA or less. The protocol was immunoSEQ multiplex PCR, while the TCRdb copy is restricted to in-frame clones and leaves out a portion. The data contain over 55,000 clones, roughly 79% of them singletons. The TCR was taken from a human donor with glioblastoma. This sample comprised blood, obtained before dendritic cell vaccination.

The CDR3 loop reads CASSFSGQGAVYGYTF. The CDR3, as DNA: TGTGCCAGCAGCTTCTCCGGACAGGGGGCCGTCTATGGCTACACCTTC. The J gene is TRBJ1-2, the V gene TRBV5-4; TRBD1 agrees at 11 bases. The germline V gene has CDR1 SGHNT and CDR2 YYREEE (reference sequence). Trimming at V came to 2 bases and at J to 4 bases, leaving 7 bases not matched to a gene. The CDR3 totals 16 residues.